A single sample gave rise to the 13 T cell receptor beta chains below, sequenced in a study of blood T cells in healthy people across ages (dated by TCRdb to between 2015 and 2016). The library was prepared using 5' RACE. Reads for this sample came from an Illumina HiSeq 2500. A second PCR of roughly 7 to 11 cycles was performed with a sample-barcoded 5' primer and a J-beta primer mix. The raw public reads went through TCRdb reprocessing: fastp at Q25, MiXCR clone calling, in-frame beta chains kept. Every distinct CDR3 protein forms one entry, paired with its most common genes and DNA. This sample is represented by 1.4 million or so distinct CDR3 sequences; approximately 42% of them were singletons. The ten largest clonotypes hold about 4% of the sample. Input material: blood. These receptors originate from a woman aged 18-29 years in good health.

The chain recombines TRBV21-1 with TRBJ1-1. TRBV21-1 is annotated as a pseudogene. The CDR3 extends over 14 amino acids. Here the CDR3 reads CASSNVLLNTEAFF. The DNA of the CDR3 is TGTGCCAGCAGCAACGTCTTGTTGAACACTGAAGCTTTCTTT.

This clonotype was recorded a few times. The chain uses TRBV7-9 and TRBJ2-1; D ambiguous. The germline V gene encodes CDR1 SEHNR and CDR2 FQNEAQ (reference sequence). Trimming left V 4 bases short and J 8 bases short, with 12 bases between. This CDR3 comprises 13 residues. The CDR3: CASSSVAQYEQFF. DNA for the CDR3: TGTGCCAGCAGCTCAGTTGCCCAATATGAGCAGTTCTTC.

The rearrangement uses TRBV7-2 and TRBJ2-5; unclear D gene. With 2 bases removed from V and 2 bases from J, the gap between germline ends came to 6 bases. The CDR3 is made up of 13 amino acids. Germline values: CDR1 SGHTA, CDR2 FQGNSA. CDR3 nucleotide sequence: TGTGCCAGCAGCTTAAACACTCAAGAGACCCAGTACTTC. This gives the protein CASSLNTQETQYF.

The V and J genes are TRBV4-1 and TRBJ1-6; D is uncertain. The V and J ends lost 3 bases and 10 bases respectively, with 16 bases between them. CDR1 is MGHRA and CDR2 is YSYEKL in the germline V gene. The CDR3 is 15 amino acids. CDR3 residues: CASSQSLVTQSPLHF. The CDR3, as DNA: TGCGCCAGCAGCCAGAGCCTTGTCACACAGTCACCCCTCCACTTT.

In this sample, this clonotype turned up many times. This chain uses TRBV30 with TRBJ1-5, with D uncertain. CDR1 and CDR2 (germline): GTSNPN, SVGIG (reference sequence). V gave up 0 bases and J gave up 9 bases, with 12 bases separating them. The CDR3 is 13 residues long. The CDR3 coding sequence is TGTGCCTGGAGTGTAGGAACAGATCGGCCCCAGCATTTT. Its translation is CAWSVGTDRPQHF.

The chain combines TRBV10-2 with TRBJ1-1; 7 bases map to TRBD1. Germline values: CDR1 WSHSY, CDR2 SAAADI. The CDR3 spans 14 residues. Losses at the gene ends were 7 bases for V and 1 base for J; bases not matched to a gene: 6. This chain's CDR3 is CASTRDRANTEAFF. The CDR3 DNA reads as TGCGCCAGCACCAGAGACAGGGCGAACACTGAAGCTTTCTTT.

The chain is built from TRBV7-2 and TRBJ2-7, with D unclear. The CDR3 runs to 14 residues. Trimming cost V 3 bases and J 1 base, with 10 bases left between them. Per the germline V gene, CDR1 is SGHTA and CDR2 is FQGNSA. CDR3 loop: CASSFRGFSYEQYF. The DNA of the CDR3 is TGTGCCAGCAGCTTCAGAGGTTTTTCCTACGAGCAGTACTTC.

This clonotype was found many times. The CDR3 DNA reads as TGTGCCAGCAGCTTAGAACATTCAGTTCGGTACAATGAGCAGTTCTTC. It encodes CASSLEHSVRYNEQFF. J is TRBJ2-1 and V is TRBV7-2; D is ambiguous. The germline CDR1 and CDR2 sequences are SGHTA and FQGNSA. V gave up 1 base and J gave up 4 bases, with 14 bases separating them. The CDR3 consists of 16 residues.

To note about this clonotype: This clone may be a read error of a much larger clone one base away. The chain recombines TRBV27 with TRBJ1-2; TRBD1 is a possible D gene (6 bases). V was trimmed by 7 bases and J by 7 bases, leaving 13 bases between them. The CDR3 is 12 residues long. The germline CDR1 and CDR2 sequences are MNHEY and SMNVEV (reference sequence). The CDR3 protein is CASKGQPCGYTF. Here the CDR3 DNA reads TGTGCCAGCAAAGGACAGCCCTGTGGCTACACCTTC.

This clonotype has just a few counts. The chain is built from TRBV27 and TRBJ2-1; unclear D gene. Germline CDR1 reads MNHEY; CDR2 reads SMNVEV (reference sequence). This CDR3 comprises 14 residues. Trimming shortened V by 4 bases and J by 2 bases, and 9 bases separated the two germline ends. This CDR3 is CASSYGSPYNEQFF. For the CDR3, the DNA is TGTGCCAGCAGTTATGGCAGCCCCTACAATGAGCAGTTCTTC.

This clonotype was detected only a few times. J is TRBJ2-7 and V is TRBV6-2 or TRBV6-3; no firm D call. Trimming took 0 bases from V and 6 from J, leaving 6 bases between them. This CDR3 region has 12 residues. The germline CDR1 and CDR2 sequences are MNHEY and SVGEGT. CDR3 sequence: CASSYSVPEQYF. For the CDR3, the DNA is TGTGCCAGCAGTTACTCGGTTCCCGAGCAGTACTTC.

In this sample, this clonotype turned up many times. The DNA of the CDR3 is TGTGCCAGCAGTCAGGGACGAAATGAGCAGTTCTTC. Protein: CASSQGRNEQFF. The V gene is TRBV4-2, the J gene TRBJ2-1, with D perhaps matching TRBD1 or TRBD2 (5 bases each). V gave up 6 bases and J gave up 7 bases, with 10 bases separating them. Germline CDR1 reads LGHNA; CDR2 reads YNFKEQ. CDR3 length: 12 residues.

This clonotype was seen a few times. The V and J genes are TRBV10-2 and TRBJ2-1, with TRBD2 matching over 14 bases. CDR1 is WSHSY, CDR2 SAAADI, per germline. CDR3 length: 16 amino acids. V shed 8 bases and J 3 bases; nucleotides not matched to a gene: 6. In DNA form, the CDR3 reads TGCGCCAGCTTAGGGACTAGCGGGAGCAACTACAATGAGCAGTTCTTC. This sequence encodes CASLGTSGSNYNEQFF.